A single T cell receptor beta chain is shown here with its context. The TCR beta CDR3 regions underwent amplification using RNA transcripts as the source. TCR CDR3 regions were first amplified by RT-PCR with HTBI primers. One entry per CDR3 protein, called by TCRdb with MiXCR from the multiplex PCR reads. This sample has some 530,000 distinct CDR3 sequences; approximately 23% occur once, and the top ten carry around 47%. These data originate in a study of T cells in Graves' hyperthyroidism and ophthalmopathy. Trimming took off 5 bases at V and 2 bases at J, with 12 bases between the two ends. CDR3 length equals 14 residues. In germline, CDR1 is MDHEN, CDR2 SYDVKM.

This receptor was identified in a woman in her 70s with Graves' ophthalmopathy. The sample comprised blood. V and J are TRBV28 and TRBJ1-2; D remains unclear. The CDR3 DNA reads TGTGCCAGCAGTGGTGGACTGGGGAACTATGGCTACACCTTC. Protein sequence: CASSGGLGNYGYTF.